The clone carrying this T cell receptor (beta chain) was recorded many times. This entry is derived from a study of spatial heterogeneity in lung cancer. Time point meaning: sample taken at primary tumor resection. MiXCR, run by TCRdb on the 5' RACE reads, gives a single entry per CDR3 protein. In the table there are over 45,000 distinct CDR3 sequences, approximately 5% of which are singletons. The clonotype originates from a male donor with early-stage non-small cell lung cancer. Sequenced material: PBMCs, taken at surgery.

The CDR3 nucleotides are TGTGCCAGTAGTACTACTCAAAGGGGGCTGATCAATCAGCCCCAGCATTTT. Its protein is CASSTTQRGLINQPQHF. The chain employs TRBV19 and TRBJ1-5; TRBD1 agrees at 7 bases. V dropped 4 bases and J dropped 3; count of bases not matched to a gene: 12. CDR3 length: 17 amino acids. Germline assignment: CDR1 LNHDA and CDR2 SQIVND (reference sequence).